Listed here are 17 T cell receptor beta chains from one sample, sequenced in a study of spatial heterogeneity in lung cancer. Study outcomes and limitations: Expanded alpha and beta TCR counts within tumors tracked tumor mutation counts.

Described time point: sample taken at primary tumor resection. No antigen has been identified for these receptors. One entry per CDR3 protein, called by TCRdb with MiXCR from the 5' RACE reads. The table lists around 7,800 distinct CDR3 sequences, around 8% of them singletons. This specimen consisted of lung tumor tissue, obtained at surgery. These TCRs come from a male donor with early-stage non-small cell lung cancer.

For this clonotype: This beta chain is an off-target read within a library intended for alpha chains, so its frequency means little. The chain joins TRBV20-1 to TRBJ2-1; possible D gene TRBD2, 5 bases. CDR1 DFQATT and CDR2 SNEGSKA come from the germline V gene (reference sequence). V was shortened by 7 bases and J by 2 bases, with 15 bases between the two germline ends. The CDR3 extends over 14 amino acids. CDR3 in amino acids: CSGRRAQAYNEQFF. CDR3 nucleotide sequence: TGCAGTGGTAGGCGGGCCCAGGCCTACAATGAGCAGTTCTTC.

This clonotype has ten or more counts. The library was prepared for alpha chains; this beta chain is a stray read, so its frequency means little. CDR3 sequence reads: CASSSRGTWSYNEQFF. The CDR3 bases are TGTGCCAGCAGTTCCCGGGGGACTTGGTCCTACAATGAGCAGTTCTTC. This rearrangement joins TRBV27 to TRBJ2-1; possibly TRBD2 for D (6 bases). Germline V CDR1 and CDR2: MNHEY, SMNVEV (reference sequence). The CDR3 has 16 residues. V lost 4 bases and J 1 base, leaving 14 bases between the germline ends.

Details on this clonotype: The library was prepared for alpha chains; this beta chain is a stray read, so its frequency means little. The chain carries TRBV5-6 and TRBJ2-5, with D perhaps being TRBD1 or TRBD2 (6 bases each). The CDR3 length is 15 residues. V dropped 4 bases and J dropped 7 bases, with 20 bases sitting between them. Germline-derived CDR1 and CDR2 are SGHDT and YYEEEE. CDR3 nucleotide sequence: TGTGCCAGCAGCCGGGACATTAGCGGTTCAGGGACCCAGTACTTC. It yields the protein CASSRDISGSGTQYF.

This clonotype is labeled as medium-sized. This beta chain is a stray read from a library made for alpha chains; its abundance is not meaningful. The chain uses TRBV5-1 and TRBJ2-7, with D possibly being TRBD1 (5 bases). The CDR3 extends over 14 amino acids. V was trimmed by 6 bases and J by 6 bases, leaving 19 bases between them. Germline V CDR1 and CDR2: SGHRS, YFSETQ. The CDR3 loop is CASKETPGRAEQYF. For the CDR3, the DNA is TGCGCCAGCAAGGAGACTCCAGGGCGTGCCGAGCAGTACTTC.

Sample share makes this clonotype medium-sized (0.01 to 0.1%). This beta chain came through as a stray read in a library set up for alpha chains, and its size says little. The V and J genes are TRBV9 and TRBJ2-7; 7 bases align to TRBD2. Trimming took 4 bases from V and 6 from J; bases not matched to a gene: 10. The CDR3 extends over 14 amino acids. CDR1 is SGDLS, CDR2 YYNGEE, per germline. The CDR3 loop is CASSPVAGDSEQYF. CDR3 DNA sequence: TGTGCCAGCAGCCCTGTCGCGGGAGATTCCGAGCAGTACTTC.

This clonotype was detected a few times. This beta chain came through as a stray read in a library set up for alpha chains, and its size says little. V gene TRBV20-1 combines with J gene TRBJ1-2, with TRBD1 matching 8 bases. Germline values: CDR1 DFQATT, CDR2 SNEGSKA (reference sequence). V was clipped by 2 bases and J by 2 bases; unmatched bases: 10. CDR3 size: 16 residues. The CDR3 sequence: CSARLSGGQGNYGYTF. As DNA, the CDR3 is TGCAGTGCTAGACTATCAGGGGGCCAAGGGAACTATGGCTACACCTTC.

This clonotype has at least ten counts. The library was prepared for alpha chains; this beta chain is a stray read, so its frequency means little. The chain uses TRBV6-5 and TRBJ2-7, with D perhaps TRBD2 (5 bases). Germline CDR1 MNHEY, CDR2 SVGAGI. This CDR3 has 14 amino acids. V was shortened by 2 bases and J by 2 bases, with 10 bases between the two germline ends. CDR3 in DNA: TGTGCCAGCAGTTACGGACTGGAGACCTACGAGCAGTACTTC. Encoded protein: CASSYGLETYEQYF.

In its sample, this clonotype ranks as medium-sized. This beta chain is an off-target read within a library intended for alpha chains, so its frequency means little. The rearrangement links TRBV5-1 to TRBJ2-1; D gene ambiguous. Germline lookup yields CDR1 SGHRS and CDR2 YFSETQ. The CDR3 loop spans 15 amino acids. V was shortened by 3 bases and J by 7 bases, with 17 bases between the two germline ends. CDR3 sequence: CASSSLGVSVNEQFF. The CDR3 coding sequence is TGCGCCAGCAGCTCGCTTGGGGTCTCGGTAAATGAGCAGTTCTTC.

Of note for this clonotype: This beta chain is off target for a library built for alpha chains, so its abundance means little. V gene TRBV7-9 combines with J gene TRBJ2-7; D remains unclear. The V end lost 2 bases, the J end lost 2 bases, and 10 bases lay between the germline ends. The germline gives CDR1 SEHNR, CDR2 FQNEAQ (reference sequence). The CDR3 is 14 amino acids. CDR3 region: CASSLTGRTYEQYF. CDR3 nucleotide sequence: TGTGCCAGCAGCTTAACCGGGCGGACCTACGAGCAGTACTTC.

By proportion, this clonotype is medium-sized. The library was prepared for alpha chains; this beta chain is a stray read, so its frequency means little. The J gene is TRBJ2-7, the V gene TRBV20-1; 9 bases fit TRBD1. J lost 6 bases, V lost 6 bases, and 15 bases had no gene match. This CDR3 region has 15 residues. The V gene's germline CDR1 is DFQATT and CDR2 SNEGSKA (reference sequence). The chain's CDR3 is CSAEDRGSPTREQYF. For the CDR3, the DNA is TGCAGTGCAGAGGACAGGGGATCTCCTACTCGCGAGCAGTACTTC.

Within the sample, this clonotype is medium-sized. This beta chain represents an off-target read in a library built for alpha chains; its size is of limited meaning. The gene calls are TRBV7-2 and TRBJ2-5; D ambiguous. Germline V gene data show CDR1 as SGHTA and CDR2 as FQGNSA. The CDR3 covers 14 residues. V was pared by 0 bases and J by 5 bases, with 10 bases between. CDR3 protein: CASSLALGPETQYF. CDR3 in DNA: TGTGCCAGCAGCTTAGCGCTCGGCCCGGAGACCCAGTACTTC.

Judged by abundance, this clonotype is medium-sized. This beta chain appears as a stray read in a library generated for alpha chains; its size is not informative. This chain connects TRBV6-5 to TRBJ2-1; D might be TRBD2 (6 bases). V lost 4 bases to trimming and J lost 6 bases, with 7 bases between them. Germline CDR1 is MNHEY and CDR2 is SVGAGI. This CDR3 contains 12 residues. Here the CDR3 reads CASSLGGNEQFF. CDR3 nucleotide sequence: TGTGCCAGCAGTTTGGGGGGCAATGAGCAGTTCTTC.

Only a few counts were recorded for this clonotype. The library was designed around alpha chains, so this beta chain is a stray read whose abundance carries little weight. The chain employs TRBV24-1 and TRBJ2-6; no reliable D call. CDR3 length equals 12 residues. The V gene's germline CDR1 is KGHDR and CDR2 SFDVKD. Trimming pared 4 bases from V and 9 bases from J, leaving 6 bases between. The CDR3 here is CATSDGVNVLTF. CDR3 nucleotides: TGTGCCACCAGTGACGGTGTCAACGTCCTGACTTTC.

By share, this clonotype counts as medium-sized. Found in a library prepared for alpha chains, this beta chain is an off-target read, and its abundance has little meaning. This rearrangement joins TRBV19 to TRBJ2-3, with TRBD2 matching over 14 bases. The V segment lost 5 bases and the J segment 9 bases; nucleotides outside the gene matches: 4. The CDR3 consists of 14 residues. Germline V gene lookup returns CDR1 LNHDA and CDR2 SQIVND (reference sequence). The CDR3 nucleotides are TGTGCCAGTAGTCCCGGGACTAGCGGGAGCACGCAGTATTTT. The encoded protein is CASSPGTSGSTQYF.

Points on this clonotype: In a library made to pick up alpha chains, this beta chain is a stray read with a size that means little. The CDR3 sequence: CASSGSGISTDTQYF. In DNA form, the CDR3 reads TGTGCCAGCAGCGGTAGCGGGATCAGCACAGATACGCAGTATTTT. The V and J genes are TRBV7-9 and TRBJ2-3; 8 bases fit TRBD2. V shed 5 bases and J 0 bases; nucleotides not matched to a gene: 4. The V gene's germline CDR1 is SEHNR and CDR2 FQNEAQ (reference sequence). The CDR3 sequence is 15 residues long.

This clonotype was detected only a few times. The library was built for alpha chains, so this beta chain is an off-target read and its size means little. The CDR3 bases are TGTGCCAGCTCACCGAATGCTGGCCCTGGGGCCAACGTCCTGACTTTC. It specifies CASSPNAGPGANVLTF. The J gene is TRBJ2-6, the V gene TRBV18; D is unresolved. Between the trimmed V and J ends, which lost 3 bases and 2 bases, there was a span of 11 bases. Looked up from germline, CDR1 is KGHSH and CDR2 is LQKENI. This CDR3 has 16 amino acids.

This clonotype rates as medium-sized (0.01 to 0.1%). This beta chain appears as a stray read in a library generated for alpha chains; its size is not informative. CDR3 bases: TGCAGTGCTAGAGATCCGCTTCCCTCGCGAGGGCGGGATAAACTGTTTTTT. This sequence encodes CSARDPLPSRGRDKLFF. This rearrangement joins TRBV20-1 to TRBJ1-4; the D is unclear. Trimming pared 0 bases from V and 11 bases from J, leaving 25 bases between. The CDR3 extends over 17 amino acids. Germline lookup yields CDR1 DFQATT and CDR2 SNEGSKA (reference sequence).